Following are 32 T cell receptor beta chains from one sample sequenced in a study of blood T cell repertoires in COVID-19. Sequenced by immunoSEQ multiplex PCR; TCRdb stores in-frame clones only, minus some. The sample lists about 360,000 clones, about 89% occurring once. Sample: PBMCs or T cells enriched from blood (not recorded which). These receptors originate from a man aged 25 to 45 who had recovered from COVID-19.

In this sample, this clone turned up once. The CDR3 sequence is CASSTGGEIQATEQYF. For the CDR3, the DNA is TGTGCCAGTAGTACCGGAGGGGAGATCCAAGCTACCGAGCAGTACTTC. V and J are TRBV19 and TRBJ2-7; a possible D gene is TRBD2 (6 bases). CDR3 length equals 16 residues. Trimming took 4 bases from V and 6 from J, leaving 22 bases between them. Germline CDR1 LNHDA, CDR2 SQIVND (reference sequence). The whole variable domain, remainder taken from reference TRBV19 and TRBJ2-7, is DGGITQSPKYLFRKEGQNVTLSCEQNLNHDAMYWYRQDPGQGLRLIYYSQIVNDFQKGDIAEGYSVSREKKESFPLTVTSAQKNPTAFYLCASSTGGEIQATEQYFGPGTRLTVT.

The table lists this clone with a few counts. This sequence joins TRBV3-1 (or the pseudogene TRBV3-2) and TRBJ1-3; D gene ambiguous. Trimming pared 4 bases from V and 4 bases from J, leaving 17 bases between. CDR1 is LGHDT, CDR2 YNNKEL, per germline (reference sequence). The CDR3 totals 16 residues. The CDR3: CASSLLGGAKGNTIYF. The CDR3 DNA reads TGTGCCAGCAGCCTTCTCGGAGGCGCGAAGGGAAACACCATATATTTT.

The chain has TRBV18 and TRBJ2-7, with no clear D. V lost 3 bases, J lost 7 bases, and 13 bases lay in between. This CDR3 region has 13 residues. Germline CDR1 KGHSH, CDR2 LQKENI. The CDR3 is CASSPGIQQEQYF. CDR3 DNA: TGTGCCAGCTCACCCGGTATACAGCAGGAGCAGTACTTC. Combining the CDR3 with reference TRBV18 and TRBJ2-7 gives the whole variable domain NAGVMQNPRHLVRRRGQEARLRCSPMKGHSHVYWYRQLPEEGLKFMVYLQKENIIDESGMPKERFSAEFPKEGPSILRIQQVVRGDSAAYFCASSPGIQQEQYFGPGTRLTVT.

Here the CDR3 reads CASSLGQEPNYGYTF. The CDR3 region has the DNA TGTGCCAGCAGCTTAGGACAGGAGCCTAACTATGGCTACACCTTC. The chain combines TRBV7-9 with TRBJ1-2; D may be TRBD1 (6 bases). Germline V lookup: CDR1 SEHNR, CDR2 FQNEAQ (reference sequence). Trimming left V 1 base short and J 0 bases short, with 9 bases between. The CDR3 totals 15 residues.

The rearrangement links TRBV3-1 (or the pseudogene TRBV3-2) to TRBJ1-3; D is undetermined. This CDR3 is 15 amino acids long. Germline lookup yields CDR1 LGHDT and CDR2 YNNKEL (reference sequence). Trimming removed 4 bases from V and 0 bases from J, with 10 bases in between. CDR3 residues: CASSLTIRSGNTIYF. The CDR3 coding sequence is TGTGCCAGCAGCCTTACTATACGCTCTGGAAACACCATATATTTT.

This chain links TRBV4-3 with TRBJ1-3; D ambiguous. Germline V CDR1 and CDR2: LGHNA, YSLEER. Trimming removed 0 bases at V and 0 bases at J, with 9 bases between. The CDR3 runs 16 residues. The CDR3 nucleotides are TGCGCCAGCAGCCAAGATAGCCCCCTCTCTGGAAACACCATATATTTT. This translates into CASSQDSPLSGNTIYF.

The V gene is TRBV4-3, the J gene TRBJ2-1; 8 bases map to TRBD2. CDR3 length equals 17 residues. V lost 0 bases to trimming and J lost 9 bases; unmatched junction nucleotides: 13. The germline CDR1 and CDR2 sequences are LGHNA and YSLEER. This CDR3 is CASSQDPGLVGRGEQFF. CDR3 DNA: TGCGCCAGCAGCCAAGACCCGGGACTAGTGGGTCGCGGTGAGCAGTTCTTC.

The chain uses TRBV19 and TRBJ2-2; TRBD1 agrees at 8 bases. V lost 6 bases and J lost 4; bases outside the gene matches: 7. Germline-derived CDR1 and CDR2 are LNHDA and SQIVND (reference sequence). The CDR3 has 15 residues. The CDR3 sequence is CASRRVRGRTGELFF. Written as DNA, the CDR3 is TGTGCCAGTAGGAGGGTCAGGGGGCGCACCGGGGAGCTGTTTTTT.

The chain is built from TRBV9 and TRBJ2-3; D unclear. This CDR3 has 15 amino acids. Germline V gene lookup returns CDR1 SGDLS and CDR2 YYNGEE. The V end was cut by 4 bases, the J end by 1 base, with 13 bases between. The CDR3 DNA reads as TGTGCCAGCAGCCCCAAGTTAGCAGGCACAGATACGCAGTATTTT. It specifies CASSPKLAGTDTQYF.

The chain is built from TRBV5-1 and TRBJ2-3, with 7 bases identical to TRBD2. The CDR3 runs to 15 residues. Per germline, CDR1 SGHRS and CDR2 YFSETQ. V shed 4 bases, J shed 5 bases, and the junction held 10 bases outside the gene matches. Here the CDR3 reads CASSPASGVGDTQYF. The CDR3 coding sequence is TGCGCCAGCAGCCCCGCAAGCGGGGTCGGAGATACGCAGTATTTT.

The J gene is TRBJ2-2, the V gene TRBV6-5, with D uncertain. This CDR3 comprises 14 residues. Germline V gene data show CDR1 as MNHEY and CDR2 as SVGAGI. Between the trimmed V and J ends, which lost 8 bases and 0 bases, there was a span of 10 bases. CDR3 amino acids: CASRMTTNTGELFF. CDR3 nucleotides: TGTGCCAGCCGGATGACAACGAACACCGGGGAGCTGTTTTTT.

The chain joins TRBV5-6 to TRBJ2-7; D perhaps matches TRBD2 (6 bases). Germline V lookup: CDR1 SGHDT, CDR2 YYEEEE. Trimming cost V 2 bases and J 7 bases, with 16 bases left between them. CDR3 length: 14 residues. For the CDR3, the DNA is TGTGCCAGCAGCTTTGGGGACTCTACTCGGGAGCAGTACTTC. As protein: CASSFGDSTREQYF. Based on the CDR3 plus reference TRBV5-6 and TRBJ2-7, the full variable domain is DAGVTQSPTHLIKTRGQQVTLRCSPKSGHDTVSWYQQALGQGPQFIFQYYEEEERQRGNFPDRFSGHQFPNYSSELNVNALLLGDSALYLCASSFGDSTREQYFGPGTRLTVT.

The chain is built from TRBV7-9 and TRBJ2-1; D is possibly TRBD1 (5 bases). Germline values: CDR1 SEHNR, CDR2 FQNEAQ (reference sequence). V was cut by 5 bases and J by 8 bases, with 16 bases left in between. CDR3 length: 14 residues. CDR3 in DNA: TGTGCCAGCAGCCCCCGGGTAGGGGCGGATGAGCAGTTCTTC. Its protein is CASSPRVGADEQFF.

This chain uses TRBV19 with TRBJ1-6, with D hard to call. V gave up 5 bases and J gave up 12 bases, with 20 bases separating them. The CDR3 sequence is 15 residues long. Germline V gives CDR1 LNHDA, CDR2 SQIVND (reference sequence). The CDR3 spells CASSLWQEGMQPLHF. The CDR3 DNA reads as TGTGCCAGTAGTTTGTGGCAAGAGGGTATGCAACCCCTCCACTTT.

The rearrangement links TRBV11-3 to TRBJ2-7; D gene unclear. Between the trimmed V and J ends, which lost 1 base and 5 bases, there was a span of 12 bases. Germline V gene data show CDR1 as SGHNT and CDR2 as YENEEA. This CDR3 has 14 residues. The CDR3 is CASSLGSQSHEQYF. The CDR3 DNA follows: TGTGCCAGCAGCTTAGGTTCCCAGTCGCACGAGCAGTACTTC.

V is TRBV5-1 and J is TRBJ2-1; possibly TRBD2 for D (6 bases). V lost 1 base to trimming and J lost 5 bases, with 13 bases between them. Germline values: CDR1 SGHRS, CDR2 YFSETQ. There are 15 residues in the CDR3. The CDR3 nucleotides are TGCGCCAGCAGCTTGTGGGGGGATGGGAACAATGAGCAGTTCTTC. Translated: CASSLWGDGNNEQFF.

The J gene is TRBJ2-5, the V gene TRBV7-8, with D maybe TRBD1 (6 bases). Germline V gene sequence: CDR1 SGHVS, CDR2 FQNEAQ. Trimming took 3 bases from V and 3 from J, leaving 14 bases between them. The CDR3 totals 15 residues. This CDR3 reads CASSFSGTNKETQYF. The CDR3 nucleotides are TGTGCCAGCAGCTTTTCCGGGACAAACAAAGAGACCCAGTACTTC.

This clone was seen only a few times. The chain uses TRBV7-2 and TRBJ2-4, with D possibly matching TRBD1 (7 bases). CDR1 is SGHTA and CDR2 is FQGNSA in the germline V gene. Trimming removed 1 base at V and 7 bases at J, with 14 bases between. The CDR3 runs 15 residues. CDR3 sequence (DNA): TGTGCCAGCAGCTTAGGGGGGACAGCGGGTAACATTCAGTACTTC. The encoded protein is CASSLGGTAGNIQYF.

This chain joins TRBV27 and TRBJ2-7; 7 nucleotides agree with TRBD1. Germline-derived CDR1 and CDR2 are MNHEY and SMNVEV (reference sequence). The CDR3 is made up of 13 amino acids. Losses at the gene ends were 5 bases for V and 5 bases for J; bases not matched to a gene: 6. The CDR3 DNA reads TGTGCCAGCAGTCTAGACAGGGTCCACGAGCAGTACTTC. This translates into CASSLDRVHEQYF.

This rearrangement joins TRBV6-5 to TRBJ1-2; 7 bases are a match to TRBD1. The CDR3 has 13 amino acids. V gave up 0 bases and J gave up 8 bases; unmatched junction bases: 3. Germline loops: CDR1 MNHEY, CDR2 SVGAGI. In DNA form, the CDR3 reads TGTGCCAGCAGTTACTCGAACAGGGGCGGCTACACCTTC. This translates into CASSYSNRGGYTF.

V and J are TRBV19 and TRBJ2-2; D might be TRBD1 (5 bases). Germline CDR1 reads LNHDA; CDR2 reads SQIVND (reference sequence). The CDR3 loop spans 14 amino acids. Between the trimmed V and J ends, which lost 8 bases and 2 bases, there was a span of 12 bases. The CDR3 DNA is TGTGCCAGTGGGGCAGGGATTAACACCGGGGAGCTGTTTTTT. Its protein product is CASGAGINTGELFF.

This chain joins TRBV9 and TRBJ1-5; D is unclear. The CDR3 loop spans 15 amino acids. Trimming took off 3 bases at V and 2 bases at J, with 12 bases between the two ends. Germline CDR1 and CDR2: SGDLS and YYNGEE. Here the CDR3 DNA reads TGTGCCAGCAGCGCGGGAGGGCTACGCAATCAGCCCCAGCATTTT. Translation: CASSAGGLRNQPQHF.

The V and J genes are TRBV30 and TRBJ2-3; a weak D match, TRBD1 (6 bases). Germline V gives CDR1 GTSNPN, CDR2 SVGIG (reference sequence). V lost 0 bases and J 2 bases, leaving 12 bases between the germline ends. This CDR3 contains 15 residues. CDR3: CAWSVGQGITDTQYF. The CDR3 region has the DNA TGTGCCTGGAGTGTGGGGCAGGGGATCACAGATACGCAGTATTTT.

This rearrangement joins TRBV29-1 to TRBJ2-1; 7 bases line up with TRBD1. Germline CDR1 SQVTM, CDR2 ANQGSEA. V shed 7 bases, J shed 3 bases, and the junction held 0 bases outside the gene matches. The CDR3 has 11 amino acids. CDR3 region: CSGDSYNEQFF. For the CDR3, the DNA is TGCAGCGGGGACAGCTACAATGAGCAGTTCTTC.

This chain connects TRBV27 to TRBJ1-1; D may be TRBD1 (6 bases). This CDR3 comprises 14 residues. Germline CDR1 MNHEY, CDR2 SMNVEV (reference sequence). Deletions cut 2 bases from V and 4 bases from J, with 11 bases between. This CDR3 is CASSLQGKLTEAFF. Written as DNA, the CDR3 is TGTGCCAGCAGTTTACAGGGGAAGCTCACTGAAGCTTTCTTT.

The V gene is TRBV11-2, the J gene TRBJ1-1; D remains ambiguous. V lost 5 bases, J lost 11 bases, and 12 bases lay in between. Germline CDR1 SGHAT, CDR2 FQNNGV. The CDR3 has 11 residues. Here the CDR3 DNA reads TGTGCCAGCAGCCCTCATTCTAGGGCTTTCTTT. Its translation: CASSPHSRAFF.

The chain links TRBV2 to TRBJ1-2; D unresolved. CDR3 length: 11 amino acids. Germline values: CDR1 SNHLY, CDR2 FYNNEI. Trimming shortened V by 8 bases and J by 4 bases, and 8 bases separated the two germline ends. The CDR3 nucleotides are TGTGCCAGCCGGTTACTCTATGGCTACACCTTC. Residues: CASRLLYGYTF.

The chain has TRBV7-9 and TRBJ1-5; tentative D call: TRBD1 (5 bases). Germline V gene sequence: CDR1 SEHNR, CDR2 FQNEAQ (reference sequence). The CDR3 length is 13 residues. The V gene lost 8 bases and the J gene lost 7 bases, with 15 bases spanning the gap. CDR3 sequence: CASGGGREQPQHF. The CDR3 DNA follows: TGTGCCAGCGGCGGGGGGAGAGAACAGCCCCAGCATTTT.

The chain uses TRBV6-5 and TRBJ1-2; D is unresolved. Between the trimmed V and J ends, which lost 2 bases and 2 bases, there was a span of 15 bases. There are 16 residues in the CDR3. Looked up from germline, CDR1 is MNHEY and CDR2 is SVGAGI. This CDR3 reads CASSYGRPPANYGYTF. DNA of the CDR3: TGTGCCAGCAGTTACGGGAGGCCGCCCGCGAACTATGGCTACACCTTC.

This sequence joins TRBV6-1 and TRBJ1-5; D gene uncertain. The CDR3 contains 16 residues. Per the germline V gene, CDR1 is MNHNS and CDR2 is SASEGT. The V and J ends lost 2 bases and 0 bases respectively, with 11 bases between them. CDR3 sequence (DNA): TGTGCCAGCAGTGAATGGGCAGGAACTAGCAATCAGCCCCAGCATTTT. Its translation is CASSEWAGTSNQPQHF.

This rearrangement joins TRBV5-1 to TRBJ1-1; the D is unclear. The CDR3 contains 16 residues. The V end lost 3 bases, the J end lost 0 bases, and 15 bases lay between the germline ends. Germline CDR1 SGHRS, CDR2 YFSETQ. The CDR3 bases are TGCGCCAGCAGCTCTTTAGGGAGCACAATGAACACTGAAGCTTTCTTT. It is translated as CASSSLGSTMNTEAFF.

The chain has TRBV19 and TRBJ1-5, with no clear D. Germline V gives CDR1 LNHDA, CDR2 SQIVND (reference sequence). The CDR3 is made up of 14 amino acids. Trimming took 5 bases from V and 3 from J, leaving 11 bases between them. CDR3 nucleotides: TGTGCCAGTAGTCAACGAGGGTTCAATCAGCCCCAGCATTTT. Its translation is CASSQRGFNQPQHF.